A selection of T cell receptor beta chains follows, all from one sample in a study of T cells after yellow fever vaccination. One entry per CDR3 protein results from TCRdb running MiXCR on the 5' RACE reads. The sample holds a few hundred thousand distinct CDR3 sequences, roughly 11% seen once. This specimen consisted of PBMCs, obtained on the day of the first yellow fever vaccination. All receptors derive from a man younger than 35 who received the YFV17D yellow fever vaccine. The CDR3 runs from the conserved cysteine through the conserved F or W. A D gene is named only where the DNA matches it firmly. The size of a clone is reported for some rows only, either as once, few or many, or as a class for expanded clones.

- | TRBJ2-1 | few | TRBV15 | TGTGCCACCAGCAGAGGCCCCGGAGAGGAGTTCTTC | CATSRGPGEEFF
TRBD1 | TRBJ1-4 | few | TRBV5-6 | TGTGCCAGCAGCACCGGGACAGTGGATGAAAAACTGTTTTTT | CASSTGTVDEKLFF
TRBD2 | TRBJ2-3 | - | TRBV5-1 | TGCGCCAGCAGCCTACGACTAGCGGGGGCCACAGATACGCAGTATTTT | CASSLRLAGATDTQYF
- | TRBJ2-4 | once | TRBV20-1 | TGCAGTGCTAGAGATGACTACGGGACCCTAGCCAAAAACATTCAGTACTTC | CSARDDYGTLAKNIQYF
- | TRBJ1-1 | few | TRBV7-9 | TGTGCCAGCAGCTCAGGACCAGGAGCCATGAACACTGAAGCTTTCTTT | CASSSGPGAMNTEAFF
- | TRBJ1-5 | few | TRBV27 | TGTGCCAGCAGTTTAGGGGTGGGGTTTCAGCCCCAGCATTTT | CASSLGVGFQPQHF
- | TRBJ2-3 | - | TRBV5-4 | TGTGCCAGCAGCTTGGCCAAGAGGGGGGTTAGCACAGATACGCAGTATTTT | CASSLAKRGVSTDTQYF
TRBD2 | TRBJ2-3 | many | TRBV5-6 | TGTGCCAGCTCTAGACTAGCGGGGGGCGCAGATACGCAGTATTTT | CASSRLAGGADTQYF
- | TRBJ1-1 | few | TRBV29-1 | TGCAGCGTTGTAGAGGCATCGAACACTGAAGCTTTCTTT | CSVVEASNTEAFF
- | TRBJ1-5 | - | TRBV20-1 | TGCAGTGCTGACAGAGGACATAGCAATCAGCCCCAGCATTTT | CSADRGHSNQPQHF
- | TRBJ2-3 | - | TRBV7-8 | TGTGCCAGCAGTCCAGGGGTCGCAGATACGCAGTATTTT | CASSPGVADTQYF
- | TRBJ2-3 | - | TRBV20-1 | TGCAGTGCTAACCCTCTCCGGGGGGCACGCACAGATACGCAGTATTTT | CSANPLRGARTDTQYF
- | TRBJ1-5 | many | TRBV7-3 | TGTGCCAGCAGCTTAGATTTGGGTCAGCCCCAGCATTTT | CASSLDLGQPQHF
- | TRBJ2-7 | many | TRBV29-1 | TGCAGCGTTGACTTGGGGGCCGACGAGCAGTACTTC | CSVDLGADEQYF
- | TRBJ2-3 | many | TRBV5-1 | TGCGCCAGCAGCGCCGGGACGGATAGCAGCACAGATACGCAGTATTTT | CASSAGTDSSTDTQYF
- | TRBJ1-6 | few | TRBV9 | TGTGCCAGCAGCGTAGAGAGCCAGGGTCGCTCACCCCTCCACTTT | CASSVESQGRSPLHF
- | TRBJ1-4 | - | TRBV7-9 | TGTGCCAGCAGTCCCGGTGTATCAACTAATGAAAAACTGTTTTTT | CASSPGVSTNEKLFF
TRBD1 | TRBJ2-3 | many | TRBV12-3/TRBV12-4 | TGTGCCAGCAGGGGACAGATCACAGATACGCAGTATTTT | CASRGQITDTQYF
- | TRBJ1-4 | - | TRBV5-6 | TGTGCCAGCAGCTTGTCCGGGACCGAAAAACTGTTTTTT | CASSLSGTEKLFF
- | TRBJ2-6 | - | TRBV7-8 | TGTGCCAGCAGCGACTTACAGGTCTCTGGGGCCAACGTCCTGACTTTC | CASSDLQVSGANVLTF
TRBD1 | TRBJ2-6 | few | TRBV25-1 | TGTGCCAGCAGTGCCTCCGGGACAGGGGAATTCTCTGGGGCCAACGTCCTGACTTTC | CASSASGTGEFSGANVLTF
- | TRBJ2-3 | few | TRBV7-2 | TGTGCCAGCAACCGAAGGGAGTGGGGGGGCCAAGATACGCAGTATTTT | CASNRREWGGQDTQYF
- | TRBJ1-5 | - | TRBV5-1 | TGCGCCAGCAGCGTAGCCGGTCTTAGCAATCAGCCCCAGCATTTT | CASSVAGLSNQPQHF
- | TRBJ1-4 | few | TRBV5-1 | TGCGCCAGCAGCTTGGAACCAGGGACTAATGAAAAACTGTTTTTT | CASSLEPGTNEKLFF
- | TRBJ1-4 | - | TRBV28 | TGTGCCAGCACCGGACAGCTTAATGAAAAACTGTTTTTT | CASTGQLNEKLFF
TRBD1 | TRBJ1-5 | - | TRBV28 | TGTGCCAGCAGTTCAGGGGACAGGGATTATCAGCCCCAGCATTTT | CASSSGDRDYQPQHF
- | TRBJ1-6 | - | TRBV5-1 | TGCGCCAGCAGCTTGGCCGCCGAAGGCCGAGGGCGGTCACCCCTCCACTTT | CASSLAAEGRGRSPLHF
- | TRBJ2-3 | few | TRBV7-6 | TGTGCCAGCAGCTTAGCGCCCCAAACTAGCACAGATACGCAGTATTTT | CASSLAPQTSTDTQYF
- | TRBJ2-5 | few | TRBV19 | TGTGCCAGTAGTATAGATCCTAAAGAGACCCAGTACTTC | CASSIDPKETQYF
TRBD1 | TRBJ1-4 | many | TRBV5-6 | TGTGCCAGCAGCCGCGGGACAGGGAAAAATGAAAAACTGTTTTTT | CASSRGTGKNEKLFF
TRBD2 | TRBJ2-5 | - | TRBV30 | TGTGCCTGGGGGCGGGGGGGACCTTACCAAGAGACCCAGTACTTC | CAWGRGGPYQETQYF
- | TRBJ1-2 | - | TRBV6-6 | TGTGCCAGCAGTTACCGGGGCGGAGGCTACACCTTC | CASSYRGGGYTF
TRBD1 | TRBJ1-2 | few | TRBV27 | TGTGCCAGCAGGCCAGGGGGGGGCAGGGTGTATGGCTACACCTTC | CASRPGGGRVYGYTF
- | TRBJ2-7 | few | TRBV4-1 | TGCGCCAGCAGCCAAGATCCGACAGCCTACGAGCAGTACTTC | CASSQDPTAYEQYF
- | TRBJ2-1 | - | TRBV6-2/TRBV6-3 | TGTGCCAGCAGTCAACGCCCTCAGGGAAGCACTCACAATGAGCAGTTCTTC | CASSQRPQGSTHNEQFF